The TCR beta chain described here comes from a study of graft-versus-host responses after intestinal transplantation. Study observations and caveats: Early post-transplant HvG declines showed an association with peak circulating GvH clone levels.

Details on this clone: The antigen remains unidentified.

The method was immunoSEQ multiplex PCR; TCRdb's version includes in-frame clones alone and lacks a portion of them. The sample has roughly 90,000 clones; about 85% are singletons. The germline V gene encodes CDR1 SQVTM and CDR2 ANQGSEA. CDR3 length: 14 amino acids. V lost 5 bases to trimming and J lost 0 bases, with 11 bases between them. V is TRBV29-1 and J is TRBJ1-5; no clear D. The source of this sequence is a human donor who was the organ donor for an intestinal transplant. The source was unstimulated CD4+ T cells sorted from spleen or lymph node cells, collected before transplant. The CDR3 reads CSVLAYYSNQPQHF. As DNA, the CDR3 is TGCAGCGTTCTAGCGTACTATAGCAATCAGCCCCAGCATTTT.